The 25 T cell receptor beta chains presented below share a single source sample, sequenced in a study of T cells in Graves' hyperthyroidism and ophthalmopathy (dated by TCRdb to about 2019). The library relied on multiplex PCR. TCRdb lists the instrument as Illumina HiSeq 2000. TCR beta CDR3 regions were amplified from RNA transcripts. The TCR CDR3 was subjected to a first round of RT-PCR using the HTBI primer set and the Qiagen OneStep RT-PCR kit. Using fastp trimming at Q25 and MiXCR clonotype assembly, TCRdb reanalyzed the public sequencing data and kept in-frame beta chains. Rows are unified per CDR3 protein, each entry keeping the most common DNA and genes. The sample data list about 530,000 distinct CDR3 sequences, and 17% of these were observed just once. The ten biggest clones cover 15% to 20% of the sample. The sequencing sample was made of blood. These receptors were collected from a woman aged 18-30 years with Graves' ophthalmopathy.

V usage is TRBV7-3 and J usage is TRBJ2-3; 7 nucleotides match TRBD2. Germline V lookup: CDR1 SGHTA, CDR2 FQGTGA. V gave up 2 bases and J gave up 2 bases; unmatched junction bases: 7. The CDR3 is made up of 16 amino acids. CDR3 amino acids: CASSLQSGATTDTQYF. The CDR3 DNA follows: TGTGCCAGCAGCTTACAGAGCGGGGCCACCACAGATACGCAGTATTTT.

The chain couples TRBV2 to TRBJ1-1, with 10 bases fitting TRBD1. This CDR3 has 15 amino acids. In germline, CDR1 is SNHLY, CDR2 FYNNEI. Losses at the gene ends were 8 bases for V and 1 base for J; bases not matched to a gene: 7. As DNA, the CDR3 is TGTGCCAGCGGGCTGACAGGGGGCAGGAACACTGAAGCTTTCTTT. This encodes CASGLTGGRNTEAFF. Variable domain in full (rest from reference TRBV2 and TRBJ1-1): EPEVTQTPSHQVTQMGQEVILRCVPISNHLYFYWYRQILGQKVEFLVSFYNNEISEKSEIFDDQFSVERPDGSNFTLKIRSTKLEDSAMYFCASGLTGGRNTEAFFGQGTRLTVV.

This clonotype showed up just once. The chain is built from TRBV20-1 and TRBJ2-5; 13 bases are a match to TRBD2. The CDR3 is 14 amino acids. CDR1 and CDR2 (germline): DFQATT, SNEGSKA (reference sequence). The junction had 4 bases not matched to a gene; V was cut back by 5 bases and J by 4 bases. As DNA, the CDR3 is TGCAGTGCTCGTGGGACTAGCGGGACAGAGACCCAGTACTTC. It codes for CSARGTSGTETQYF.

The V gene is TRBV6-1, the J gene TRBJ2-1, with TRBD2 matching 11 bases. The CDR3 has 16 amino acids. J was trimmed by 3 bases and V by 6 bases; bases with no gene match: 7. In germline, CDR1 is MNHNS, CDR2 SASEGT. As DNA, the CDR3 is TGTGCCAGCAGGGACCCTAGCGGGGGGTTCTACAATGAGCAGTTCTTC. Translated, it gives CASRDPSGGFYNEQFF.

This clonotype has a count of ten or more. This sequence joins TRBV3-1 and TRBJ2-1; D is uncertain. The CDR3 contains 16 residues. Germline V gene data show CDR1 as LGHDT and CDR2 as YNNKEL (reference sequence). Trimming took off 1 base at V and 0 bases at J, with 10 bases between the two ends. CDR3 region: CASSQVIESSYNEQFF. The CDR3 DNA is TGTGCCAGCAGCCAAGTCATAGAGAGCTCCTACAATGAGCAGTTCTTC.

The chain couples TRBV29-1 to TRBJ1-2, with a tentative D call TRBD1 (5 bases). Germline CDR1 and CDR2: SQVTM and ANQGSEA. There are 12 residues in the CDR3. V was cut by 4 bases and J by 8 bases, with 14 bases left in between. The CDR3 is CSVARGDDGYTF. As DNA, the CDR3 is TGCAGCGTTGCTCGGGGGGACGACGGCTACACCTTC.

This clonotype was detected many times. This chain links TRBV28 with TRBJ2-1, with TRBD1 matching 9 bases. The length of the CDR3 is 15 residues. The germline V gene encodes CDR1 MDHEN and CDR2 SYDVKM. V lost 5 bases to trimming and J lost 6 bases; unmatched junction nucleotides: 8. CDR3: CASSTPGTGFNEQFF. In nucleotides, the CDR3 is TGTGCCAGCAGTACTCCCGGGACAGGGTTCAATGAGCAGTTCTTC.

The sample holds a few counts of this clonotype. The chain is built from TRBV20-1 and TRBJ2-2, with unresolved D. The germline V and J ends were trimmed by 6 bases and 7 bases, with 9 bases remaining between them. Per germline, CDR1 DFQATT and CDR2 SNEGSKA (reference sequence). The CDR3 loop spans 11 amino acids. The CDR3 nucleotides are TGCAGTGCCAGGAGAAACGGGGAGCTGTTTTTT. Translated: CSARRNGELFF.

The J gene is TRBJ2-2, the V gene TRBV6-1, with 8 bases matching TRBD1. Losses at the gene ends were 7 bases for V and 6 bases for J; bases not matched to a gene: 13. The CDR3 contains 16 residues. In germline, CDR1 is MNHNS, CDR2 SASEGT. CDR3 sequence reads: CASKERGQGAAGELFF. The CDR3 DNA reads TGTGCCAGCAAAGAAAGGGGGCAGGGGGCGGCCGGGGAGCTGTTTTTT.

The genes are TRBV5-8 and TRBJ1-3; a possible D gene is TRBD1 (5 bases). CDR3 size: 14 residues. V shed 2 bases and J shed 8 bases, with 14 bases lying between them. Germline values: CDR1 SGHTS, CDR2 YDEGEE. Written as DNA, the CDR3 is TGTGCCAGCAGCTTAGGCAGGGCATTACACACCATATATTTT. Protein product: CASSLGRALHTIYF. Complete variable domain (other parts from reference TRBV5-8 and TRBJ1-3): EAGVTQSPTHLIKTRGQQATLRCSPISGHTSVYWYQQALGLGLQFLLWYDEGEERNRGNFPPRFSGRQFPNYSSELNVNALELEDSALYLCASSLGRALHTIYFGEGSWLTVV.

In this sample, this clonotype turned up many times. The J gene is TRBJ2-5, the V gene TRBV30, with D tentatively TRBD1 (6 bases). The CDR3 is 14 residues long. The V and J ends lost 2 bases and 7 bases respectively, with 17 bases between them. Looked up from germline, CDR1 is GTSNPN and CDR2 is SVGIG (reference sequence). The CDR3 DNA sequence: TGTGCCTGGAGTCCCGGGACACTCGGAGGGACCCAGTACTTC. Amino acids: CAWSPGTLGGTQYF.

Only a few counts were recorded for this clonotype. V is TRBV28 and J is TRBJ1-2; unclear D gene. V dropped 3 bases and J dropped 4 bases, with 18 bases sitting between them. The CDR3 contains 16 residues. The germline V gene encodes CDR1 MDHEN and CDR2 SYDVKM. CDR3 sequence reads: CASSFRRPWPPYGYTF. The DNA for the CDR3 is TGTGCCAGCAGTTTTAGGCGCCCGTGGCCTCCCTATGGCTACACCTTC.

This clonotype occurred once. This chain connects TRBV2 to TRBJ1-2; 7 bases fit TRBD1. The germline CDR1 and CDR2 sequences are SNHLY and FYNNEI. This CDR3 spans 15 amino acids. Trimming at V came to 4 bases and at J to 0 bases, leaving 5 bases not matched to a gene. This chain's CDR3 is CASSGDREANYGYTF. The CDR3 DNA reads TGTGCCAGCAGTGGAGACAGGGAAGCTAACTATGGCTACACCTTC.

This clonotype has only a few counts. This chain joins TRBV6-1 and TRBJ1-2; the D gene is possibly TRBD1 (6 bases). Trimming left V 4 bases short and J 8 bases short, with 20 bases between. The germline V gene has CDR1 MNHNS and CDR2 SASEGT. This CDR3 spans 15 amino acids. CDR3: CASSVSEKGVRGYTF. The CDR3, as DNA: TGTGCCAGCAGTGTATCGGAGAAGGGGGTAAGGGGCTACACCTTC.

This clonotype showed up many times. The V and J genes are TRBV11-2 and TRBJ1-2; tentatively, D is TRBD1 (5 bases). Germline V gives CDR1 SGHAT, CDR2 FQNNGV. This CDR3 has 15 amino acids. V lost 5 bases, J lost 2 bases, and 15 bases lay in between. The CDR3 sequence is CASSPPGIPNYGYTF. The CDR3 DNA is TGTGCCAGCAGCCCCCCAGGGATCCCCAACTATGGCTACACCTTC.

This clonotype has a count of ten or more. The chain recombines TRBV5-1 with TRBJ1-2; 7 nucleotides agree with TRBD1. With 5 bases clipped from V and 6 bases from J, the junction kept 13 bases outside the gene matches. Germline V CDR1 and CDR2: SGHRS, YFSETQ. The length of the CDR3 is 15 residues. CDR3 in amino acids: CASSTGTASVHGYTF. DNA of the CDR3: TGCGCCAGCAGTACCGGGACAGCATCTGTCCATGGCTACACCTTC.

As to this clonotype: This may be a read error: a much more frequent sequence differs by one nucleotide. The CDR3 here is CASSDSPLHF. In DNA form, the CDR3 reads TGTGCCAGCAGCGATTCACCCCTCCACTTT. The chain is built from TRBV7-3 and TRBJ1-6; D not resolved. Trimming took off 5 bases at V and 8 bases at J, with 1 base between the two ends. The CDR3 runs 10 residues. Germline V gene lookup returns CDR1 SGHTA and CDR2 FQGTGA.

This clonotype was detected only a few times. This chain connects TRBV6-1 to TRBJ1-5, with D maybe TRBD1 (6 bases). Germline V lookup: CDR1 MNHNS, CDR2 SASEGT. The CDR3 length is 14 residues. The germline V and J ends were trimmed by 7 bases and 6 bases, with 16 bases remaining between them. CDR3 sequence reads: CASINRVIGQPQHF. The CDR3, as DNA: TGTGCCAGCATTAACAGGGTAATCGGTCAGCCCCAGCATTTT.

A few counts support this clonotype. The chain joins TRBV18 to TRBJ1-4; maybe TRBD1 (5 bases). The CDR3 is made up of 14 amino acids. V was shortened by 4 bases and J by 5 bases, with 11 bases between the two germline ends. Germline CDR1 and CDR2: KGHSH and LQKENI. The DNA of the CDR3 is TGTGCCAGCTCACAAGGGGTCAGGAATGAAAAACTGTTTTTT. Its protein product is CASSQGVRNEKLFF.

This clonotype was found a few times. The chain carries TRBV7-9 and TRBJ1-1; D is uncertain. Trimming pared 0 bases from V and 5 bases from J, leaving 10 bases between. Germline CDR1 reads SEHNR; CDR2 reads FQNEAQ (reference sequence). The CDR3 sequence is 14 residues long. CDR3 sequence: CASSLASGVTEAFF. The CDR3 DNA reads TGTGCCAGCAGCTTAGCTTCCGGGGTTACTGAAGCTTTCTTT.

This clonotype was counted many times. The rearrangement uses TRBV30 and TRBJ2-7; no clear D. The CDR3 extends over 11 amino acids. Germline V gene data show CDR1 as GTSNPN and CDR2 as SVGIG (reference sequence). Trimming shortened V by 0 bases and J by 7 bases, and 7 bases separated the two germline ends. CDR3 amino acids: CAWSVGSEQYF. CDR3 in DNA: TGTGCCTGGAGTGTAGGGTCAGAGCAGTACTTC.

V is TRBV7-9 and J is TRBJ2-2, with D maybe TRBD2 (6 bases). This CDR3 has 13 amino acids. Germline V gives CDR1 SEHNR, CDR2 FQNEAQ (reference sequence). This chain's CDR3 is CASGRENTGELFF. The CDR3 DNA reads as TGTGCATCCGGGCGGGAGAACACCGGGGAGCTGTTTTTT.

Ten or more counts support this clonotype. This chain connects TRBV7-9 to TRBJ2-7, with D perhaps matching TRBD2 (5 bases). The CDR3 extends over 13 amino acids. Germline V CDR1 and CDR2: SEHNR, FQNEAQ (reference sequence). Trimming removed 1 base from V and 4 bases from J, with 8 bases in between. CDR3 sequence: CASSLGVAYEQYF. CDR3 nucleotides: TGTGCCAGCAGCTTAGGTGTAGCGTACGAGCAGTACTTC.

This clonotype showed up many times. The V gene is TRBV7-3, the J gene TRBJ2-3; a weak D match, TRBD1 (7 bases). This CDR3 is 13 amino acids long. Germline V gene lookup returns CDR1 SGHTA and CDR2 FQGTGA. The V gene lost 6 bases and the J gene lost 8 bases, with 15 bases spanning the gap. The CDR3 region is CASSTDRRGTQYF. CDR3 DNA sequence: TGTGCCAGCAGTACGGACAGGCGGGGTACGCAGTATTTT. Based on the CDR3 plus reference TRBV7-3 and TRBJ2-3, the full variable domain is GAGVSQTPSNKVTEKGKYVELRCDPISGHTALYWYRQSLGQGPEFLIYFQGTGAADDSGLPNDRFFAVRPEGSVSTLKIQRTERGDSAVYLCASSTDRRGTQYFGPGTRLTVL.

In its sample, this clonotype was seen many times. The V and J genes are TRBV3-1 and TRBJ2-3, with TRBD2 matching 9 bases. Germline loops: CDR1 LGHDT, CDR2 YNNKEL (reference sequence). V lost 0 bases to trimming and J lost 4 bases; unmatched junction nucleotides: 8. CDR3 length: 17 amino acids. This CDR3 is CASSQELLAGEADTQYF. The CDR3 nucleotides are TGTGCCAGCAGCCAAGAGTTATTAGCGGGGGAGGCAGATACGCAGTATTTT.